This T cell receptor beta chain was observed in a study of regulatory T cells in long-lasting Graves disease (dated by TCRdb to about 2021). Broadly, across the study: Antithyroid drugs had been taken for less than 3 months by newly diagnosed Graves' disease patients. Persistent Graves' disease patients were compared with newly diagnosed Graves' disease patients by peripheral blood TCR sequencing and RNA sequencing. The study was conducted in China and was registered as a clinical trial. TCR sequencing covered about 13 persistent and around 20 newly diagnosed Graves' disease patients, some 33 samples in total.

Library generation was performed with multiplex PCR. TCRdb records Illumina HiSeq 4000 as the sequencer. To build TCR beta libraries, CDR3 regions were amplified by Arm-PCR using iRepertoire HTBI primers. Gel purification was performed on PCR products prior to sequencing. The original pipeline was this. Across samples, roughly 60 TRBV and 13 to 15 TRBJ segments were identified and used for gene usage analysis of CDR3 amino acid clonotypes. Filtered high-quality paired reads were merged into contigs using COPE and FqMerger. BLAST was used to align contigs to the IMGT TRBV, TRBD and TRBJ reference genes, and CDR3 was defined following IMGT. Highly expanded clones were defined as clonotypes with a frequency above 0.1%. Shannon entropy served as the measure of repertoire diversity, while the Gini coefficient captured V-J evenness. Clonotypes shared by more than one individual were considered public. TCRdb itself trimmed the public reads at Q25 with fastp, ran MiXCR and retained productive beta chains. Rows are unified per CDR3 protein, each entry keeping the most common DNA and genes. TCRdb, rather than the study authors, made the V and J calls. Within this sample are approximately 560,000 distinct CDR3 sequences, with 15% to 20% of them counted one time only. Together, the top ten hold approximately 12% of the sample.

CDR1 MNHEY and CDR2 SVGAGI are derived from the germline V gene. V is shortened by 2 bases, J by 2 bases, and the region joining them spans 10 bases. The CDR3 covers 14 residues, taking in both the cysteine and the phenylalanine. Just the 42-base CDR3 DNA is kept, in frame starting at base 1. This clonotype was seen ten or more times. The antigen it binds to is not known. Nothing much larger sits one base from this clone, and base qualities are not available. This sample's time point label indicates: newly diagnosed GD, antithyroid drugs for less than 3 months. RNA was extracted from PBMCs in TRIzol for both TCR sequencing and RNA sequencing. The diagnosis of Graves' disease followed American Thyroid Association guidelines. Recruitment of patients was carried out at an endocrinology department in Xi'an, China. From each patient, 7.5 to 9.5 milliliters of peripheral blood was collected into an EDTA anticoagulant tube. Ficoll Paque Plus density gradient separation was used to isolate PBMCs, and no additional T cell sorting was done. An Agilent 2100 Bioanalyzer and agarose gel were used to check RNA quality, and a NanoDrop 2000 was used to measure RNA concentration.

Study-level results and caveats: The small sample size was acknowledged by the authors as a limitation that may reduce accuracy. Sequencing and analysis were limited to the TCR beta chain. Persistent disease showed preferential use of TRBV28, TRBJ1-2 and TRBJ2-5, whereas newly diagnosed disease favored TRBV20-1 and TRBJ2-1. Patients with persistent disease shared more public clonotypes (approximately 2,500) than newly diagnosed patients did (approximately 970). Persistent Graves' disease patients showed lower TCR Shannon entropy and fewer highly expanded clones than newly diagnosed patients, suggesting clonal expansion. Because the primary lesion, thyroid tissue, could not be accessed, the study looked at peripheral blood alone.

The sample also formed part of further work on T cells in Graves' hyperthyroidism and ophthalmopathy. Looking at the second paper: Graves' hyperthyroidism was defined as stable when no progression to ophthalmopathy occurred over 18 months of follow-up. The hyperthyroidism patients were between 18 and 65 years old and newly diagnosed, with a disease duration of less than 2 months. Any patient with an uncontrolled infection, another autoimmune disease, pregnancy or lactation was excluded. Diagnoses relied on clinical symptoms, serum thyroxine and TRAb, thyroid ultrasound and orbital computed tomography. The TCR CDR3 was subjected to a first round of RT-PCR using the HTBI primer set and the Qiagen OneStep RT-PCR kit. Most expanded thyroid clonotypes (frequency above 0.001) were also found in blood, which suggests that blood repertoires may mirror thyroid immune responses. A 13 V-J signature model separated ophthalmopathy from stable hyperthyroidism, with about 90% sensitivity and 81.08% specificity in cross-validation and 80%/75% in testing. In validation, the model predicted progression to ophthalmopathy a median of roughly 6.1 months before onset, with about 67% sensitivity and 72.22% specificity. To identify TCR V-J signatures that set the groups apart, the researchers used a discovery cohort of 95 to 100 patients, made up of 40 to 45 with Graves' ophthalmopathy and about 55 with stable Graves' hyperthyroidism. Prospective prediction of ophthalmopathy was tested in an independent validation cohort consisting of 18 to 20 hyperthyroidism patients and more than 15 patients who later progressed to ophthalmopathy. The roughly 94 discovery patients were randomly divided into training and test sets at a 7:3 ratio. Thyroid tissue and blood T-cell repertoires from more than five Graves' hyperthyroidism patients were also compared in the study. After blood sampling, hyperthyroidism patients were treated with methimazole at a starting dose of 30 mg daily, and ophthalmopathy patients were treated with high-dose intravenous methylprednisolone. The libraries were constructed in a second round of multiplex PCR and then size-selected and purified. Sequencing of the libraries was done on an Illumina HiSeq2000 using paired-end 100 bp reads. SOAPnuke was used to process the raw data, throwing out any read that contained adapters or uncalled bases, had a mean Phred below 15, or lacked an exact constant-primer or identifier match. High-quality paired reads were merged with COPE v1.2.5, and unique nucleotide sequences were defined as clonotypes. Clonotypes were aligned to IMGT TRBV, TRBD and TRBJ reference segments using MiTCR v1.1. The analysis was restricted to V-J combinations with a frequency above 0.0001, which together covered just over 99% of the repertoires. A TCS score was defined as the ratio between F50 (clonal expansion) and ExV (chaos), using BLOSUM62-based TCRdist between CDR3 peptides within each V-J. Welch's t-statistics and random forest reduced around 520 V-J features to roughly 13, which were used in a naive Bayes classifier (R e1071). Sample size was not statistically predetermined, and blinding of investigators to group allocation was not performed. The paper describes TCR Vbeta CDR3 sequencing of fewer than 150 peripheral blood samples, made up of about 40 ophthalmopathy patients, 70 to 80 hyperthyroidism patients and roughly 17 progressor patients.

The chain was built from TRBV6-5 and TRBJ2-7; perhaps TRBD1 is the D gene, with 6 bases matching. This clonotype was sampled from a man aged 18-30 years with Graves disease. Donor details come from another sample of the same person, matched by shared clones. Sequencing was performed on peripheral blood mononuclear cells (PBMCs), taken at new diagnosis, from a patient treated with antithyroid drugs. The CDR3 here reads CASSYGQSTYEQYF. The DNA is as follows: TGTGCCAGCAGTTACGGACAGTCCACCTACGAGCAGTACTTC.